This TCR beta chain was captured by sequencing in a study of preoperative IRX-2 immunotherapy in early breast cancer. The treatment was: preoperative locoregional IRX-2 cytokine immunotherapy. Patients received preoperative, locoregional IRX-2 cytokine immunotherapy in a phase Ib study. TCRdb's table, derived via immunoSEQ multiplex PCR, lists solely in-frame clones and lacks some. In the table there are roughly 24,000 clones, 85% to 95% of which are singletons. The CDR3 totals 15 residues. Germline lookup yields CDR1 SNHLY and CDR2 FYNNEI. Trimming took 6 bases from V and 3 from J; bases not matched to a gene: 8.

This sequence originates from a human donor with breast cancer. The chain carries TRBV2 and TRBJ2-3, with 8 bases identical to TRBD2. The sample consisted of tumor tissue, taken after IRX-2 immunotherapy. The CDR3 nucleotides read TGTGCCAGCAGACTTACGGGGGGGCGGACAGATACGCAGTATTTT. Amino acid sequence: CASRLTGGRTDTQYF.